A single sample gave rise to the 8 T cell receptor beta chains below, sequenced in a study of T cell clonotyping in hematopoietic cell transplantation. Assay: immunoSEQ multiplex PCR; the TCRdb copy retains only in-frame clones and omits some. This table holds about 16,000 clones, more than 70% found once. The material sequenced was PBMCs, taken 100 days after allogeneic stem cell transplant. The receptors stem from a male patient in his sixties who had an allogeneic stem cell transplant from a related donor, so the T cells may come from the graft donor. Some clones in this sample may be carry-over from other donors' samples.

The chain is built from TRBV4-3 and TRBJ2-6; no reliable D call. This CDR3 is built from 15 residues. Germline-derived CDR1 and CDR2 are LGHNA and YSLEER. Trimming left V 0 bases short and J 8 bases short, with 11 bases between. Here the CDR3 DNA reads TGCGCCAGCAGCCAAGACTACCGGATGTCCAACGTCCTGACTTTC. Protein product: CASSQDYRMSNVLTF.

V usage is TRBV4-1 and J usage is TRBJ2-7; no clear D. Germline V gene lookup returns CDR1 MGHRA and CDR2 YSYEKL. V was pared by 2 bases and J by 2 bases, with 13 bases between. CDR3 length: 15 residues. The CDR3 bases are TGCGCCAGCAGCCAAATGGCAGGCGATACCTACGAGCAGTACTTC. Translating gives CASSQMAGDTYEQYF.

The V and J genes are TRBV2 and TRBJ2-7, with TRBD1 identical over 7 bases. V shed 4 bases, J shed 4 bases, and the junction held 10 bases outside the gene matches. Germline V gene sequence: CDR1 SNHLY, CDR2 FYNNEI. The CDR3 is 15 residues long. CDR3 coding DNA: TGTGCCAGCAGTGGACGGGCAGGGGGATGGTACGAGCAGTACTTC. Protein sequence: CASSGRAGGWYEQYF.

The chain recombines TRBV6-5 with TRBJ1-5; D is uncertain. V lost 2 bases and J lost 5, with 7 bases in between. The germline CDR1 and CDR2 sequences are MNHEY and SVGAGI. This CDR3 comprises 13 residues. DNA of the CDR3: TGTGCCAGCAGTTACCAGTCTCATCAGCCCCAGCATTTT. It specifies CASSYQSHQPQHF.

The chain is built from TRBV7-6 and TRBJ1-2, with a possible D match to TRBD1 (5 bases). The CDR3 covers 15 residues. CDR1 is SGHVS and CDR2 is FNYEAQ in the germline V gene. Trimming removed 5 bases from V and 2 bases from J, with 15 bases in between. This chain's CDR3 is CASSPQGTANYGYTF. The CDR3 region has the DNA TGTGCCAGCAGCCCACAAGGGACGGCGAACTATGGCTACACCTTC.

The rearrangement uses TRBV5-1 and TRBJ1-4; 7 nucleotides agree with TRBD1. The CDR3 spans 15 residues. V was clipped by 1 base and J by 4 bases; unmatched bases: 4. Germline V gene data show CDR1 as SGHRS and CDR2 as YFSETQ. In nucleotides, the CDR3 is TGCGCCAGCAGCTTGCCGGGACAGCATAATGAAAAACTGTTTTTT. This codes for CASSLPGQHNEKLFF.

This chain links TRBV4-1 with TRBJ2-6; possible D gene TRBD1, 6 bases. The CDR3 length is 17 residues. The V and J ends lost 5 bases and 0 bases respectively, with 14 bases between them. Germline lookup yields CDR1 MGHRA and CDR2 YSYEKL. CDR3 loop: CASSFFRQASGANVLTF. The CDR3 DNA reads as TGCGCCAGCAGCTTCTTTCGACAGGCCTCTGGGGCCAACGTCCTGACTTTC.

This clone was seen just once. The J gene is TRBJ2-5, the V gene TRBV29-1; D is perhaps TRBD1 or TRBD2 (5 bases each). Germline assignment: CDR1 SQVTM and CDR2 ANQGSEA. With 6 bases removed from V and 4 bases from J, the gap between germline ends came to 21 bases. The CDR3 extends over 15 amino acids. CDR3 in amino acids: CSVPGSRVGLETQYF. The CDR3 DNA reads TGCAGCGTCCCTGGGAGCAGGGTGGGTTTAGAGACCCAGTACTTC.